The rows below give T cell receptor beta chains drawn from one sample of a study of shared clonotypes between healthy human individuals. Libraries were prepared by immunoSEQ multiplex PCR; TCRdb keeps only in-frame clonotypes and omits some of them. Among over a million clones listed, more than 95% were seen once. The sequenced sample consisted of naive CD4+ T cells sorted from blood. These TCRs come from a man aged 25-40 years in good health. Both conserved end residues are part of each CDR3. D genes are given only for firm matches. Expanded clones get a size class; other rows say once, few or many, or leave the size out.

D,V,size,J,DNA,CDR3
TRBD1,TRBV6-4,NA,TRBJ2-7,TGTGCCAGCAGAACCGGACAGGGGTGTTTTAACGAGCAGTACTTC,CASRTGQGCFNEQYF
NA,TRBV7-9,NA,TRBJ2-1,TGTGCCAGCAGCTTAATTGGTAGTATCGATGAGCAGTTCTTC,CASSLIGSIDEQFF
TRBD1,TRBV6-1,NA,TRBJ1-5,TGTGCCAGCAGTGAAGATGACAGGGTAGGTCAGCCCCAGCATTTT,CASSEDDRVGQPQHF
NA,TRBV5-5,NA,TRBJ1-5,TGTGCCAGCAGCTTGGAACAGGCTAGCAATCAGCCCCAGCATTTT,CASSLEQASNQPQHF
TRBD2,TRBV9,NA,TRBJ2-3,TGTGCCAGCAGCGTAGCCCCCTGGGCTAGCGGGAGTGGAAATACGCAGTATTTT,CASSVAPWASGSGNTQYF
NA,TRBV19,NA,TRBJ1-5,TGTGCCAGCAAGACAGTCAATCAGCCCCAGCATTTT,CASKTVNQPQHF
TRBD2,TRBV7-2,NA,TRBJ2-5,TGTGCCAGCAGCTTGAAAGGTAGCGGGAGCAAAGAGACCCAGTACTTC,CASSLKGSGSKETQYF
NA,TRBV28,NA,TRBJ1-1,TGTGCCAGCCTCCCGGGGGCAGGTTACACTGAAGCTTTCTTT,CASLPGAGYTEAFF
NA,TRBV4-2,once,TRBJ1-2,TGTGCCAGCAGCCAAGATGGTAAGGGTAACTATGGCTACACCTTC,CASSQDGKGNYGYTF
TRBD1,TRBV6-1,once,TRBJ1-4,TGTGCCAGCAGTGGCACGCCGGGACAGGGGGCTCCGTGGGAAAAACTGTTTTTT,CASSGTPGQGAPWEKLFF
TRBD1,TRBV2,NA,TRBJ2-7,TGTGCCAGCGGTCCGGGACAGACGTACGAGCAGTACTTC,CASGPGQTYEQYF
NA,TRBV5-4,NA,TRBJ1-1,TGTGCCAGCAGCCGATGGGGTGTAAGCACTGAAGCTTTCTTT,CASSRWGVSTEAFF
NA,TRBV29-1,NA,TRBJ2-1,TGCAGCGTGCGGGCGGGATTGCATGAGCAGTTCTTC,CSVRAGLHEQFF
TRBD1,TRBV5-4,NA,TRBJ1-2,TGTGCCAGCATCCCGGATAGGGGGCGTCACTATGGCTACACCTTC,CASIPDRGRHYGYTF
NA,TRBV25-1,NA,TRBJ2-7,TGTGCCAGCAGTGTTCAGGGATCCTACGAGCAGTACTTC,CASSVQGSYEQYF
TRBD2,TRBV5-4,once,TRBJ2-3,TGTGCCAGCAGCTTTAGACTAGCGGGAGTTTCAGATACGCAGTATTTT,CASSFRLAGVSDTQYF
NA,TRBV11-3,NA,TRBJ2-5,TGTGCCAGCAGCCGTGATCAAGAGACCCAGTACTTC,CASSRDQETQYF
TRBD1,TRBV5-8,NA,TRBJ1-5,TGTGCCAGCAGGCGCTTCAGGGGGCGCCAGGGTCAGCCCCAGCATTTT,CASRRFRGRQGQPQHF
NA,TRBV5-4,NA,TRBJ2-1,TGTGCCAGCAGCTTGGCCCTAAGAGAGCAGTTCTTC,CASSLALREQFF
TRBD1,TRBV7-6,NA,TRBJ2-3,TGTGCCAGCAGCTTAGTTTCGAGGGGGCAAGCAGATACGCAGTATTTT,CASSLVSRGQADTQYF
NA,TRBV18,NA,TRBJ1-1,TGTGCCAGCTCACAGGGAGGCGACACTGAAGCTTTCTTT,CASSQGGDTEAFF
NA,TRBV5-1,NA,TRBJ2-1,TGCGCCAGCAGCGGAGCGGCTTCCTACAATGAGCAGTTCTTC,CASSGAASYNEQFF
NA,TRBV21-1,NA,TRBJ2-1,TGTGCCAGCAGCAAAAGGGCGCGACTAGCGGGAGGGATAGCCAATGAGCAGTTCTTC,CASSKRARLAGGIANEQFF
NA,TRBV5-1,NA,TRBJ2-7,TGCGCCAGCAGCTTTGACAGGTTCTACGAGCAGTACTTC,CASSFDRFYEQYF
NA,TRBV2,NA,TRBJ2-7,NA,CASSVASGASGPLF
NA,TRBV28,NA,TRBJ1-3,TGTGCCAGCAGTCAGGGCGGGTTAGCTGGAAACACCATATATTTT,CASSQGGLAGNTIYF
TRBD1,TRBV2,NA,TRBJ2-2,TGTGCCGGGAGAGCCCCCTGGGGGCAGGGGGCCACCGGGGAGCTGTTTTTT,CAGRAPWGQGATGELFF
NA,TRBV27,NA,TRBJ1-1,TGTGCCAGCAAGAACCTAAGACTGAACACTGAAGCTTTCTTT,CASKNLRLNTEAFF
NA,TRBV7-2,NA,TRBJ2-1,TGTGCCAGCAGCTGGGGACATGGGGGAACAGGTGAGCAGTTCTTC,CASSWGHGGTGEQFF
NA,TRBV6-1,once,TRBJ2-3,TGTGCCAGCAGTGAACTAGTCCAGAGCACAGATACGCAGTATTTT,CASSELVQSTDTQYF
TRBD2,TRBV2,once,TRBJ2-1,TGTGCCAGCAGAATCAGTAGCGGGAGGGACGGCAATGAGCAGTTCTTC,CASRISSGRDGNEQFF
NA,TRBV19,NA,TRBJ1-5,TGTGCCAGTAGGGACAGTCCCAATCCCAATCAGCCCCAGCATTTT,CASRDSPNPNQPQHF
NA,TRBV9,NA,TRBJ1-1,TGTGCCAGCAGCGTAGCTCCGATAAACACTGAAGCTTTCTTT,CASSVAPINTEAFF
TRBD2,TRBV6-6,NA,TRBJ2-5,TGTGCCAGCAGTTACGCGTCTAGCGGGGGACAAGAGACCCAGTACTTC,CASSYASSGGQETQYF
TRBD1,TRBV28,NA,TRBJ1-3,TGTGCCAGCAGTACACGACAGGGCCGCTCTGGAAACACCATATATTTT,CASSTRQGRSGNTIYF
NA,TRBV28,NA,TRBJ2-1,TGTGCCAGCAGCTGGGACAACACACCCTCCTACAATGAGCAGTTCTTC,CASSWDNTPSYNEQFF
NA,TRBV6-5,NA,TRBJ2-6,TGTGCCAGCAGGGGGGGACCGGATGGGGCCAACGTCCTGACTTTC,CASRGGPDGANVLTF
TRBD1,TRBV28,NA,TRBJ1-3,TGTGCCAGCAGTTTACCCCGGACAGGCAGTGGAAACACCATATATTTT,CASSLPRTGSGNTIYF
NA,TRBV6-5,NA,TRBJ1-5,TGTGCCAGCAGTACGCAGGGATGGGGTCAGCCCCAGCATTTT,CASSTQGWGQPQHF
TRBD1,TRBV5-1,NA,TRBJ2-3,TGCGCCAGCAGCCCCGGACAGGCCGCGGATACGCAGTATTTT,CASSPGQAADTQYF
TRBD2,TRBV5-1,NA,TRBJ2-2,TGCGCCAGCAGCTTCGGACTAGCTGACTTCGCCGGGGAGCTGTTTTTT,CASSFGLADFAGELFF
NA,TRBV20-1,NA,TRBJ2-7,TGCAGTGCCAGGGGGGCGGGCGAGCAGTACTTC,CSARGAGEQYF
NA,TRBV20-1,once,TRBJ2-5,TGCAGTTTCACAACGTTAGAGACCCAGTACTTC,CSFTTLETQYF
NA,TRBV15,NA,TRBJ1-1,TGTGCCACCAGCAGAGATCGCGGGGGCTTAAGGAACACTGAAGCTTTCTTT,CATSRDRGGLRNTEAFF
NA,TRBV4-3,NA,TRBJ1-1,TGCGCCAGCAGCCAAGATCTTCTGGGGGCGAACACTGAAGCTTTCTTT,CASSQDLLGANTEAFF